This T cell receptor (beta chain) was documented in a study of identical twins' blood T cells. Worth noting for this clonotype: The target antigen is unknown.

TCR cDNA libraries were made from RNA using a previously described, modified protocol. Each TCR cDNA library carried sample-specific barcodes on both ends. TCRdb reprocessed the 5' RACE reads via MiXCR and lists one record per CDR3 protein. There are around 380,000 distinct CDR3 sequences in the sample; over 25% occur only once, and approximately 6.6% lies in the top ten. Germline V gene data show CDR1 as LGHNA and CDR2 as YSLEER. V was cut by 0 bases and J by 0 bases, with 11 bases left in between. The CDR3 is 16 residues long. Findings of the study overall: V gene usage reportedly matched far better within twin pairs than unrelated donors.

The specimen was PBMCs. V usage is TRBV4-3 and J usage is TRBJ1-1; a weak D match, TRBD1 (6 bases). This receptor was taken from a woman aged 18 to 55 in good health. CDR3 loop: CASSQDGRGVNTEAFF. The DNA for the CDR3 is TGCGCCAGCAGCCAAGATGGTAGGGGGGTGAACACTGAAGCTTTCTTT.